This is a list of T cell receptor beta chains from one sample in a study of T cell responses to AZD1222 COVID-19 vaccine. Clones were read by immunoSEQ multiplex PCR, and TCRdb kept only the in-frame ones, dropping some. The repertoire includes some 96,000 clones, about 81% of them detected once, and about 14% sits in the top ten. The input for sequencing was peripheral blood, taken 28 days after the second AZD1222 dose. Every receptor here comes from an adult who received the AZD1222 COVID-19 vaccine. Both conserved end residues are part of each CDR3. The D gene is left open where the match is weak. Rows give clone size only sometimes, using once, few, many, or a class for an expanded clone.

len: 15
j_gene: TRBJ2-5
abundance: -
d_gene: -
v_gene: TRBV21-1
CDR3nt: TGTGCCAGCAGCAAAATCCCCTGGGGACAAGAGACCCAGTACTTC
CDR3aa: CASSKIPWGQETQYF

len: 14
j_gene: TRBJ1-1
abundance: -
d_gene: TRBD1
v_gene: TRBV10-2
CDR3nt: TGCGCCAGCAGCCTGGGACAGGATAACACTGAAGCTTTCTTT
CDR3aa: CASSLGQDNTEAFF

len: 12
j_gene: TRBJ2-3
abundance: once
d_gene: -
v_gene: TRBV29-1
CDR3nt: TGCAGCGTTGCCAAGTCCACAGATACGCAGTATTTT
CDR3aa: CSVAKSTDTQYF

len: 12
j_gene: TRBJ1-6
abundance: -
d_gene: -
v_gene: TRBV6-5
CDR3nt: TGTGCCAGCCGGGACGGAAATTCACCCCTCCACTTT
CDR3aa: CASRDGNSPLHF

len: 14
j_gene: TRBJ1-1
abundance: few
d_gene: -
v_gene: TRBV7-8
CDR3nt: TGTGCCAGCAGCTCGATGGGAGGGAACACTGAAGCTTTCTTT
CDR3aa: CASSSMGGNTEAFF

len: 15
j_gene: TRBJ1-2
abundance: -
d_gene: TRBD1
v_gene: TRBV9
CDR3nt: TGTGCCAGCAGCCCCCGGGACAGGGTTTCGTATGGCTACACCTTC
CDR3aa: CASSPRDRVSYGYTF

len: 14
j_gene: TRBJ2-1
abundance: -
d_gene: -
v_gene: TRBV7-9
CDR3nt: TGTGCCAGCAGCTTACCCACCTCTTACAATGAGCAGTTCTTC
CDR3aa: CASSLPTSYNEQFF

len: 14
j_gene: TRBJ1-2
abundance: once
d_gene: -
v_gene: TRBV7-2
CDR3nt: TGTGCCAGCAGCCTACTGACAGGATCGGGTGGCTACACCTTC
CDR3aa: CASSLLTGSGGYTF

len: 15
j_gene: TRBJ2-7
abundance: -
d_gene: -
v_gene: TRBV25-1
CDR3nt: TGTGCCAGCAGTGAAACGGGAAGTTCTGCCTACGAGCAGTACTTC
CDR3aa: CASSETGSSAYEQYF

len: 15
j_gene: TRBJ1-5
abundance: few
d_gene: -
v_gene: TRBV30
CDR3nt: TGTGCCTGGAGTGAGGCGTCAGGAGTCAATCAGCCCCAGCATTTT
CDR3aa: CAWSEASGVNQPQHF

len: 17
j_gene: TRBJ2-1
abundance: -
d_gene: TRBD2
v_gene: TRBV7-9
CDR3nt: TGTGCCAGCAGTTCAACCGGGACTAGCGGGAGAAGAAGTGAGCAGTTCTTC
CDR3aa: CASSSTGTSGRRSEQFF

len: 13
j_gene: TRBJ1-2
abundance: -
d_gene: TRBD1
v_gene: TRBV5-4
CDR3nt: TGTGCCAGCAGCTGGGACAGATCTTCCGGCTACACCTTC
CDR3aa: CASSWDRSSGYTF

len: 12
j_gene: TRBJ1-2
abundance: -
d_gene: -
v_gene: TRBV20-1
CDR3nt: TGCAGTGCTAGTCACCTTAACTATGGCTACACCTTC
CDR3aa: CSASHLNYGYTF

len: 14
j_gene: TRBJ1-4
abundance: few
d_gene: -
v_gene: TRBV28
CDR3nt: TGTGCCAGCAGTGGATTCAATACAGGTGAAAAACTGTTTTTT
CDR3aa: CASSGFNTGEKLFF

len: 14
j_gene: TRBJ1-2
abundance: once
d_gene: TRBD1
v_gene: TRBV18
CDR3nt: TGTGCCAGCTCACCACGGGGGACAGGGGATGGCTACACCTTC
CDR3aa: CASSPRGTGDGYTF

len: 13
j_gene: TRBJ1-1
abundance: -
d_gene: -
v_gene: TRBV5-1
CDR3nt: TGCGCCAGCAGGGACCAGGTCCAGACTGAAGCTTTCTTT
CDR3aa: CASRDQVQTEAFF

len: 12
j_gene: TRBJ2-7
abundance: -
d_gene: -
v_gene: TRBV29-1
CDR3nt: TGCAGCGTTGAAGGGCAGGTGGGAGAGCAGTACTTC
CDR3aa: CSVEGQVGEQYF

len: 15
j_gene: TRBJ2-1
abundance: -
d_gene: TRBD2
v_gene: TRBV6-1
CDR3nt: TGTGCCAGCAGTGAACAGCGGGGGGGATACAATGAGCAGTTCTTC
CDR3aa: CASSEQRGGYNEQFF

len: 13
j_gene: TRBJ1-1
abundance: -
d_gene: -
v_gene: TRBV7-8
CDR3nt: TGTGCCAGCAGCTTAGTTCGGGGCACTGAAGCTTTCTTT
CDR3aa: CASSLVRGTEAFF

len: 17
j_gene: TRBJ2-5
abundance: -
d_gene: TRBD2
v_gene: TRBV7-2
CDR3nt: TGTGCCAGCAGCTCAGGACTAGCGGGCATCAACCAAGAGACCCAGTACTTC
CDR3aa: CASSSGLAGINQETQYF

len: 15
j_gene: TRBJ1-5
abundance: -
d_gene: -
v_gene: TRBV27
CDR3nt: TGTGCCAGCAGTCCTCACAGGGATAGCAATCAGCCCCAGCATTTT
CDR3aa: CASSPHRDSNQPQHF

len: 15
j_gene: TRBJ1-2
abundance: -
d_gene: TRBD1
v_gene: TRBV7-9
CDR3nt: TGTGCCAGCAGCCTACAAACAGGGGGCGGCTATGGCTACACCTTC
CDR3aa: CASSLQTGGGYGYTF

len: 17
j_gene: TRBJ2-3
abundance: -
d_gene: TRBD1
v_gene: TRBV5-1
CDR3nt: TGCGCCAGCAGCCAAGCAACGACAGGGGGGTCCACAGATACGCAGTATTTT
CDR3aa: CASSQATTGGSTDTQYF

len: 14
j_gene: TRBJ2-2
abundance: -
d_gene: -
v_gene: TRBV27
CDR3nt: TGTGCTACCATTCAGACAGGAGGCGCCGGGGAGCTGTTTTTT
CDR3aa: CATIQTGGAGELFF

len: 13
j_gene: TRBJ2-1
abundance: -
d_gene: -
v_gene: TRBV9
CDR3nt: TGTGCCAGCAGCGACCCGACCTCCAATGAGCAGTTCTTC
CDR3aa: CASSDPTSNEQFF

len: 16
j_gene: TRBJ2-1
abundance: -
d_gene: TRBD1
v_gene: TRBV6-2/TRBV6-3
CDR3nt: TGTGCCAGCAGTTACTCGCGAGGGACAGGGGCAAATGAGCAGTTCTTC
CDR3aa: CASSYSRGTGANEQFF

len: 14
j_gene: TRBJ2-5
abundance: -
d_gene: -
v_gene: TRBV3-1/TRBV3-2
CDR3nt: TGTGCCAGCAGCCAAAGACGGGCGGAAGAGACCCAGTACTTC
CDR3aa: CASSQRRAEETQYF

len: 15
j_gene: TRBJ1-1
abundance: -
d_gene: -
v_gene: TRBV5-4
CDR3nt: TGTGCCAGCAGCTTGGACAAACAGGGGAACACTGAAGCTTTCTTT
CDR3aa: CASSLDKQGNTEAFF

len: 13
j_gene: TRBJ2-7
abundance: -
d_gene: -
v_gene: TRBV6-5
CDR3nt: TGTGCCAGCAGCCTCGGTGGAGACTACGAGCAGTACTTC
CDR3aa: CASSLGGDYEQYF

len: 14
j_gene: TRBJ1-2
abundance: -
d_gene: TRBD1
v_gene: TRBV6-5
CDR3nt: TGTGCCAGCAGTCTTAACCAGGGGGTCTATGGCTACACCTTC
CDR3aa: CASSLNQGVYGYTF

len: 12
j_gene: TRBJ2-7
abundance: -
d_gene: TRBD1
v_gene: TRBV4-1
CDR3nt: TGCGCCAGCAGCCTGACAGGGAGCGAGCAGTACTTC
CDR3aa: CASSLTGSEQYF

len: 16
j_gene: TRBJ1-2
abundance: -
d_gene: -
v_gene: TRBV7-5
CDR3nt: TGTGCCAGAAGCTCCCGAGACCTGACAGAATTCTATGGCTACACCTTC
CDR3aa: CARSSRDLTEFYGYTF

len: 12
j_gene: TRBJ2-7
abundance: -
d_gene: -
v_gene: TRBV2
CDR3nt: TGTGCCAGCAGCCTGACGGATTACGAGCAGTACTTC
CDR3aa: CASSLTDYEQYF

len: 14
j_gene: TRBJ1-1
abundance: -
d_gene: -
v_gene: TRBV6-5
CDR3nt: TGTGCCAGCAGTTGGGGGGGGGAGGACACTGAAGCTTTCTTT
CDR3aa: CASSWGGEDTEAFF

len: 13
j_gene: TRBJ1-1
abundance: -
d_gene: -
v_gene: TRBV19
CDR3nt: TGTGCCAGTAGTACGGGGCCGAACACTGAAGCTTTCTTT
CDR3aa: CASSTGPNTEAFF

len: 18
j_gene: TRBJ1-3
abundance: -
d_gene: -
v_gene: TRBV5-5
CDR3nt: TGTGCCAGCAGCTTCTCCTTGATTATGGAGTACTCTGGAAACACCATATATTTT
CDR3aa: CASSFSLIMEYSGNTIYF

len: 14
j_gene: TRBJ1-2
abundance: -
d_gene: TRBD1
v_gene: TRBV27
CDR3nt: TGTGCCAGCAGTTTATCGACAGGGGGCGCGGGCTACACCTTC
CDR3aa: CASSLSTGGAGYTF